These 32 T cell receptor beta chains came from one sample sequenced in a study of human T cells and chemical hapten exposure. Time point reported: pre-sensitization, week 0. Indicated treatment: therapeutic diphenylcyclopropenone sensitization with weekly scalp DPC. TCRdb re-derived calls from the RACE reads in MiXCR, one entry per CDR3 protein. The data contain fewer than 70,000 distinct CDR3 sequences, 9.5% to 12% of them singletons. The specimen was whole blood, collected in connection with sensitization to the hapten diphenylcyclopropenone (DPC). These receptors all come from a woman in her forties or fifties with alopecia areata. Some clones in this sample may be carry-over from other donors' samples.

This clonotype was seen more than once but under ten times. V gene TRBV28 combines with J gene TRBJ1-5; D might be TRBD1 (6 bases). Trimming pared 5 bases from V and 4 bases from J, leaving 15 bases between. This CDR3 region has 15 residues. Germline V gives CDR1 MDHEN, CDR2 SYDVKM. CDR3 sequence reads: CASSLRGRPNQPQHF. The CDR3 DNA is TGTGCCAGCAGTCTGAGGGGGAGGCCAAATCAGCCCCAGCATTTT.

This clonotype was seen at least ten times. The chain couples TRBV5-1 to TRBJ1-1; D unclear. Germline V lookup: CDR1 SGHRS, CDR2 YFSETQ. The CDR3 sequence is 15 residues long. Trimming removed 0 bases from V and 4 bases from J, with 13 bases in between. The CDR3 sequence: CASSLAEARGTEAFF. The DNA for the CDR3 is TGCGCCAGCAGCTTGGCCGAAGCGCGGGGCACTGAAGCTTTCTTT. The variable domain in full, with the rest retrieved from reference TRBV5-1 and TRBJ1-1, is KAGVTQTPRYLIKTRGQQVTLSCSPISGHRSVSWYQQTPGQGLQFLFEYFSETQRNKGNFPGRFSGRQFSNSRSEMNVSTLELGDSALYLCASSLAEARGTEAFFGQGTRLTVV.

This clonotype has just a few counts. The chain combines TRBV10-3 with TRBJ2-7; D remains ambiguous. CDR1 is ENHRY and CDR2 is SYGVKD in the germline V gene. Trimming took 2 bases from V and 0 from J, leaving 8 bases between them. This CDR3 has 14 amino acids. The DNA of the CDR3 is TGTGCCATCAGTGAGGGCAGACGCTCCTACGAGCAGTACTTC. As protein: CAISEGRRSYEQYF.

This chain joins TRBV28 and TRBJ2-1; the match to TRBD2 covers 7 bases. This CDR3 comprises 19 residues. V lost 2 bases and J lost 0; bases outside the gene matches: 13. Germline assignment: CDR1 MDHEN and CDR2 SYDVKM. In DNA form, the CDR3 reads TGTGCCAGCAGTTTAGGCGGGAGTATTATACTGAGCTCCTACAATGAGCAGTTCTTC. Protein product: CASSLGGSIILSSYNEQFF.

This clonotype was counted a few times. The rearrangement joins TRBV9 to TRBJ2-1; D is undetermined. Per the germline V gene, CDR1 is SGDLS and CDR2 is YYNGEE. The CDR3 runs 16 residues. V was clipped by 0 bases and J by 2 bases, with 12 bases between them. DNA for the CDR3: TGTGCCAGCAGCGTAGTAGTGTTTACAGCCTACAATGAGCAGTTCTTC. It yields the protein CASSVVVFTAYNEQFF.

This clonotype was counted ten times or more. The chain employs TRBV28 and TRBJ1-5, with D hard to call. Germline V gene data show CDR1 as MDHEN and CDR2 as SYDVKM. V lost 2 bases, J lost 2 bases, and 13 bases lay in between. The CDR3 runs to 16 residues. The CDR3 DNA reads as TGTGCCAGCAGTTTAGAGTCTTTCGTAGGCAATCAGCCCCAGCATTTT. Protein: CASSLESFVGNQPQHF.

In its sample, this clonotype was seen many times. The genes are TRBV7-9 and TRBJ1-3; D might be TRBD1 (5 bases). CDR3 length: 15 residues. Deletions cut 5 bases from V and 0 bases from J, with 11 bases between. CDR1 is SEHNR and CDR2 is FQNEAQ in the germline V gene (reference sequence). DNA for the CDR3: TGTGCCAGCAGCCGGGACGGTAACTCTGGAAACACCATATATTTT. Translation: CASSRDGNSGNTIYF.

At least ten counts were recorded for this clonotype. This chain links TRBV28 with TRBJ2-5; TRBD1 aligns across 7 bases. Germline V gene data show CDR1 as MDHEN and CDR2 as SYDVKM. With 3 bases clipped from V and 5 bases from J, the junction kept 9 bases outside the gene matches. CDR3 length equals 15 residues. CDR3 protein: CASSFPNRGDETQYF. CDR3 DNA: TGTGCCAGCAGTTTTCCCAACAGGGGCGATGAGACCCAGTACTTC.

This clonotype has ten or more counts. This chain uses TRBV10-3 with TRBJ2-3; unclear D gene. V was clipped by 2 bases and J by 13 bases, with 13 bases between them. This CDR3 has 12 residues. The germline CDR1 and CDR2 sequences are ENHRY and SYGVKD. The CDR3 reads CAISEQVKVEYF. In DNA, the CDR3 is TGTGCCATCAGTGAGCAGGTGAAGGTAGAGTATTTT.

This clonotype was detected many times. The rearrangement links TRBV27 to TRBJ1-4, with D hard to call. Germline CDR1 and CDR2: MNHEY and SMNVEV (reference sequence). The CDR3 consists of 15 residues. Trimming left V 4 bases short and J 5 bases short, with 14 bases between. The CDR3 loop reads CASSSRRLLNEKLFF. CDR3 DNA: TGTGCCAGCAGTTCCAGGAGACTATTAAATGAAAAACTGTTTTTT.

This clonotype appeared many times. The V and J genes are TRBV29-1 and TRBJ2-7, with D possibly being TRBD1 (6 bases). CDR3 length: 13 residues. Trimming removed 4 bases at V and 5 bases at J, with 15 bases between. Germline V lookup: CDR1 SQVTM, CDR2 ANQGSEA. The CDR3 sequence is CSVVFGTTNEQYF. CDR3 bases: TGCAGCGTTGTGTTCGGGACAACTAACGAGCAGTACTTC.

This clonotype was detected a few times. The chain has TRBV28 and TRBJ2-7, with 13 bases aligning to TRBD2. There are 15 residues in the CDR3. The V and J ends lost 8 bases and 2 bases, in that order; junction bases with no gene match: 6. Germline V gene sequence: CDR1 MDHEN, CDR2 SYDVKM. The CDR3 reads CASQFGTSGTYEQYF. In DNA form, the CDR3 reads TGTGCCAGCCAATTCGGGACTAGCGGGACCTACGAGCAGTACTTC.

The chain employs TRBV28 and TRBJ2-2; the match to TRBD1 covers 8 bases. Germline loops: CDR1 MDHEN, CDR2 SYDVKM. This CDR3 is built from 14 residues. V shed 6 bases, J shed 4 bases, and the junction held 4 bases outside the gene matches. CDR3 in amino acids: CASRVQGVTGELFF. The CDR3 bases are TGTGCCAGCAGAGTACAGGGGGTCACCGGGGAGCTGTTTTTT.

In this sample, this clonotype turned up a few times. The rearrangement joins TRBV7-2 to TRBJ2-3, with a possible D match to TRBD2 (6 bases). With 6 bases removed from V and 7 bases from J, the gap between germline ends came to 26 bases. Germline CDR1 SGHTA, CDR2 FQGNSA. This CDR3 has 17 residues. The CDR3: CASSPTLLSGRQNTQYF. CDR3 in DNA: TGTGCCAGCAGTCCGACCCTGCTCAGTGGGAGGCAGAATACGCAGTATTTT.

This clonotype was counted many times. This chain uses TRBV5-1 with TRBJ2-1; D gene uncertain. This CDR3 has 13 residues. Trimming removed 3 bases at V and 4 bases at J, with 8 bases between. The germline V gene has CDR1 SGHRS and CDR2 YFSETQ. CDR3 amino acids: CASSSEQYNEQFF. CDR3 bases: TGCGCCAGCAGCTCCGAACAGTACAATGAGCAGTTCTTC. The full variable domain, its missing parts supplied by reference TRBV5-1 and TRBJ2-1, is KAGVTQTPRYLIKTRGQQVTLSCSPISGHRSVSWYQQTPGQGLQFLFEYFSETQRNKGNFPGRFSGRQFSNSRSEMNVSTLELGDSALYLCASSSEQYNEQFFGPGTRLTVL.

The chain employs TRBV5-4 and TRBJ2-6; TRBD2 matches at 7 bases. The CDR3 length is 16 residues. The germline gives CDR1 SGHNT, CDR2 YYREEE (reference sequence). With 4 bases clipped from V and 0 bases from J, the junction kept 4 bases outside the gene matches. The CDR3 nucleotides read TGTGCCAGCAGCCTTCGCGGGGGCTCTGGGGCCAACGTCCTGACTTTC. Protein product: CASSLRGGSGANVLTF. Looking up the rest from reference TRBV5-4 and TRBJ2-6 gives the full variable domain: ETGVTQSPTHLIKTRGQQVTLRCSSQSGHNTVSWYQQALGQGPQFIFQYYREEENGRGNFPPRFSGLQFPNYSSELNVNALELDDSALYLCASSLRGGSGANVLTFGAGSRLTVL.

This clonotype was detected only a few times. Here the CDR3 DNA reads TGTGCCAGCAGCCGGGACTACCAGCAAGAGACCCAGTACTTC. It yields the protein CASSRDYQQETQYF. V usage is TRBV3-1 and J usage is TRBJ2-5; 7 nucleotides match TRBD2. CDR1 is LGHDT and CDR2 is YNNKEL in the germline V gene (reference sequence). V was pared by 4 bases and J by 2 bases, with 4 bases of the junction left unmatched. The CDR3 loop spans 14 amino acids.

The chain uses TRBV29-1 and TRBJ1-5; 8 bases align to TRBD1. V shed 7 bases and J 7 bases; nucleotides not matched to a gene: 9. CDR1 and CDR2 (germline): SQVTM, ANQGSEA. The CDR3 sequence is 13 residues long. CDR3 DNA sequence: TGCAGCGCCGCGGACAGGGCAGGCCAGCCCCAGCATTTT. It codes for CSAADRAGQPQHF.

This clonotype has just a few counts. The rearrangement joins TRBV18 to TRBJ1-6; 7 bases fit TRBD1. Unmatched junction bases numbered 7, after V lost 2 bases and J lost 3 bases. This CDR3 comprises 17 residues. Per germline, CDR1 KGHSH and CDR2 LQKENI. CDR3 loop: CASSPTGTAIYNSPLHF. The CDR3 coding sequence is TGTGCCAGCTCACCAACCGGGACAGCCATCTATAATTCACCCCTCCACTTT.

This clonotype was observed at least ten times. The CDR3 nucleotides read TGCAGCGTTTTACTCCGGGACGGTCATAACTATGGCTACACCTTC. Translated: CSVLLRDGHNYGYTF. V and J are TRBV29-1 and TRBJ1-2; D is possibly TRBD1 (5 bases). V gave up 5 bases and J gave up 1 base, with 17 bases separating them. CDR3 length: 15 amino acids. Germline CDR1 is SQVTM and CDR2 is ANQGSEA.

This clonotype was seen a few times. The V and J genes are TRBV5-1 and TRBJ2-7, with a tentative D call TRBD1 (5 bases). The CDR3 contains 13 residues. Germline loops: CDR1 SGHRS, CDR2 YFSETQ. Trimming cost V 4 bases and J 3 bases, with 11 bases left between them. The CDR3, as DNA: TGCGCCAGCAGCGAACGGACAAACTACGAGCAGTACTTC. This sequence encodes CASSERTNYEQYF.

In this sample, this clonotype turned up many times. CDR3 in amino acids: CASRLQGETQYF. Here the CDR3 DNA reads TGTGCCAGCAGGCTTCAGGGAGAGACCCAGTACTTC. The V and J genes are TRBV7-2 and TRBJ2-5; D is perhaps TRBD1 (5 bases). Between the trimmed V and J ends, which lost 6 bases and 4 bases, there was a span of 9 bases. Looked up from germline, CDR1 is SGHTA and CDR2 is FQGNSA. The CDR3 has 12 residues.

This clonotype was recorded at least ten times. V usage is TRBV29-1 and J usage is TRBJ2-5, with D uncertain. This CDR3 comprises 11 residues. V was shortened by 1 base and J by 4 bases, with 4 bases between the two germline ends. The germline V gene encodes CDR1 SQVTM and CDR2 ANQGSEA. The CDR3 spells CSVEVRETQYF. The CDR3 nucleotides read TGCAGCGTTGAAGTCCGAGAGACCCAGTACTTC.

This clonotype was observed many times. The chain has TRBV7-6 and TRBJ1-2, with 7 bases matching TRBD1. V lost 5 bases and J lost 0; bases outside the gene matches: 12. Germline CDR1 SGHVS, CDR2 FNYEAQ. The CDR3 sequence is 17 residues long. Here the CDR3 DNA reads TGTGCCAGCAGCCCCAGACCCTCCGGGACAGCTAACTATGGCTACACCTTC. This sequence encodes CASSPRPSGTANYGYTF.

The chain joins TRBV11-2 to TRBJ2-1, with a weak D call TRBD2 (5 bases). Trimming stripped 4 bases from V and 0 bases from J, with 13 bases between. This CDR3 has 16 amino acids. Germline CDR1 and CDR2: SGHAT and FQNNGV. For the CDR3, the DNA is TGTGCCAGCAGCTCCGGACTGACGGGCTCCTACAATGAGCAGTTCTTC. Translated, it gives CASSSGLTGSYNEQFF.

This clonotype was observed many times. The V gene is TRBV19, the J gene TRBJ1-5; the D is unclear. Germline V gene data show CDR1 as LNHDA and CDR2 as SQIVND (reference sequence). Trimming cost V 6 bases and J 2 bases, with 11 bases left between them. The CDR3 has 14 residues. The CDR3 loop is CASRTTAGNQPQHF. CDR3 bases: TGTGCCAGTAGAACCACAGCTGGCAATCAGCCCCAGCATTTT.

In its sample, this clonotype was seen many times. The V gene is TRBV5-1, the J gene TRBJ2-4; D call uncertain. The CDR3 loop spans 13 amino acids. Trimming shortened V by 7 bases and J by 3 bases, and 11 bases separated the two germline ends. Germline CDR1 SGHRS, CDR2 YFSETQ. The CDR3 DNA follows: TGCGCCAGCCCCGGGCAGAGCAAAAACATTCAGTACTTC. Translation gives CASPGQSKNIQYF.

In this sample, this clonotype turned up a few times. The chain recombines TRBV28 with TRBJ2-1, with D tentatively TRBD1 or TRBD2 (5 bases each). CDR3 length equals 13 residues. Trimming removed 6 bases from V and 5 bases from J, with 11 bases in between. Germline CDR1 and CDR2: MDHEN and SYDVKM. Here the CDR3 DNA reads TGTGCCAGCAGGGTGGGACGGAACAATGAGCAGTTCTTC. Translation gives CASRVGRNNEQFF. Combining the CDR3 with reference TRBV28 and TRBJ2-1 gives the whole variable domain DVKVTQSSRYLVKRTGEKVFLECVQDMDHENMFWYRQDPGLGLRLIYFSYDVKMKEKGDIPEGYSVSREKKERFSLILESASTNQTSMYLCASRVGRNNEQFFGPGTRLTVL.

This clonotype came up a few times. The chain links TRBV5-1 to TRBJ2-3; 7 positions match TRBD1. The germline gives CDR1 SGHRS, CDR2 YFSETQ. With 0 bases clipped from V and 9 bases from J, the junction kept 1 base outside the gene matches. The CDR3 sequence is 12 residues long. The CDR3 here is CASSLAGQTQYF. DNA of the CDR3: TGCGCCAGCAGCTTGGCGGGACAGACGCAGTATTTT.

This clonotype was counted ten times or more. The chain combines TRBV6-2 or TRBV6-3 with TRBJ2-1; 12 nucleotides match TRBD2. The CDR3 spans 14 residues. In germline, CDR1 is MNHEY, CDR2 SVGEGT. Trimming cost V 6 bases and J 7 bases; bases outside gene matches: 4. CDR3 sequence: CASRITSGGNEQFF. CDR3 nucleotide sequence: TGTGCCAGCAGGATCACTAGCGGGGGGAATGAGCAGTTCTTC.

This clonotype showed up just a few times. The V gene is TRBV28, the J gene TRBJ2-7; 7 nucleotides match TRBD2. The J segment lost 5 bases and the V segment lost 7 bases, leaving 8 bases of the junction unmatched. CDR1 and CDR2 from the germline V gene are MDHEN and SYDVKM. The CDR3 has 13 residues. The CDR3 DNA reads TGTGCCAGCATCCGAGCGGGATCCCACGAGCAGTACTTC. Encoded protein: CASIRAGSHEQYF.

There are many counts of this clonotype. The J gene is TRBJ2-3, the V gene TRBV29-1; TRBD1 aligns across 7 bases. This CDR3 is 14 amino acids long. V lost 4 bases to trimming and J lost 5 bases; unmatched junction nucleotides: 9. Germline V CDR1 and CDR2: SQVTM, ANQGSEA. CDR3 nucleotides: TGCAGCGTTGCTAGGGGGCTAGGCGGAGATACGCAGTATTTT. As protein: CSVARGLGGDTQYF.